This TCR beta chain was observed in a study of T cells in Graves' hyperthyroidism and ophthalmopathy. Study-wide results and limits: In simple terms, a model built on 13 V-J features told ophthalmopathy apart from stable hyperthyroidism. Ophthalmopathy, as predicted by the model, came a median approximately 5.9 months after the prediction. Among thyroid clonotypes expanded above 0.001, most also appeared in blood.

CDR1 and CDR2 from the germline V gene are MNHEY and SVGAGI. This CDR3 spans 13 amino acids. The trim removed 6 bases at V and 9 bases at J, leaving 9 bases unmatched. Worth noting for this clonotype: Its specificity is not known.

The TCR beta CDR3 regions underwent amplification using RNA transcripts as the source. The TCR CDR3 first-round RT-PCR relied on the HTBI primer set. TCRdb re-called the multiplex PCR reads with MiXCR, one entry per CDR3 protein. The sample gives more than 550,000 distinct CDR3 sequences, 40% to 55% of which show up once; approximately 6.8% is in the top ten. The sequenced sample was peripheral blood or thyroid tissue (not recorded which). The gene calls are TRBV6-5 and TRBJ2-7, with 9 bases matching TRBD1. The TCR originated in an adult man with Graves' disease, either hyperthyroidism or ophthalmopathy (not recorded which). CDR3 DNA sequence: TGTGCCAGCAGCCGGACAGGGGATGTTGTGCAGTACTTC. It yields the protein CASSRTGDVVQYF.